Within the sample, the clone carrying this T cell receptor (beta chain) is medium-sized. TCRdb fed the 5' RACE reads into MiXCR, producing one record per CDR3 protein. The table has 10,000 to 15,000 distinct CDR3 sequences, roughly a quarter seen once; the top ten hold approximately 2.8%. From germline, CDR1 is SGHKS and CDR2 YYEKEE (reference sequence). V was pared by 6 bases and J by 7 bases, with 22 bases between. The CDR3 covers 16 residues. The V gene is TRBV5-5, the J gene TRBJ1-4, with D tentatively TRBD1 (5 bases). Sample: naive CD4+ T cells sorted from blood. Specified subset: naive CD4+ T cells, CD4+CD45RA+CD25-. The receptor was derived from a female donor with breast cancer. CDR3 protein: CASTSFGTESGEKLFF. CDR3 nucleotide sequence: TGTGCCAGCACCTCATTCGGGACGGAAAGTGGTGAAAAACTGTTTTTT.